This TCR beta chain was captured in a study of cytomegalovirus exposure and HLA in healthy donors (dated by TCRdb to 2016 to 2017). About the full investigation: In an earlier analysis of some 610 of the donors, 250 to 350 Gb of sequence data and some 120 million unique TCR beta sequences from approximately 180 million T cells were reported. The number of typed donors differed by locus: about 629-630 for A, B, C, DRB1 and DQB1; 522 for DQA1; approximately 600 for DPA1; and about 470 for DPB1. To predict cytomegalovirus infection status, the study brought together high-throughput TCR immunosequencing, statistical association of individual TCRs with disease status, and machine learning. Of the 350 to 400 genotyped donors, 81% fell in the genetic ancestry cluster associated with self-reported Caucasian donors. To study patterns of TCR occurrence, a later analysis re-analyzed previously published TCR beta repertoires from 666 donors and added high-resolution HLA genotyping. HLA typing covered class I and class II loci at four-digit resolution. Roughly 300 gigabases of sequencing data and approximately 84 million unique TCR sequences were included in an early release covering about 700 HLA-typed donors. On average, over 200,000 unique TCR beta nucleotide sequences were sequenced per donor among a few hundred genotyped donors of the cohort, with roughly 20% of those sequences being non-productive. A later genetic analysis used genome-wide SNP genotypes for about 60% of the roughly 670 donors, treating that subset as a discovery cohort. Donor age, sex, ethnicity and CMV serostatus were compiled together with the repertoire data. In the later analysis, no new phenotypic data were used to find candidate immune exposures; instead, reliance was placed on TCR beta sequences and their occurrence across donors. Because of strong linkage in the cohort, a few DR-DQ haplotypes were treated as single units for association and clustering. The T cell repertoires of 550 to 850 subjects were profiled by immunosequencing and related to cytomegalovirus serostatus. The study aimed to test whether signatures of past pathogen exposure could be identified by cataloging public T cell receptors. To decide whether each TCR beta V gene segment behaved as functional or pseudogenic, an earlier analysis of 587 of the donors relied on high-throughput TCR beta sequencing. Every repertoire in the discovery cohort had been generated on one and the same sequencing platform. A separate validation cohort of some 130 different subjects was used in addition to the approximately 700-subject first cohort. General conclusions and limits of the study: The earlier analysis of approximately 590 of the donors excluded over 15 rarely observed V segments, including chromosome 9 orphons, because counts were too low. According to the authors, the approach could potentially be generalized to other disease states and immunological phenotypes. The presence/absence analyses assumed that sequencing depth was roughly uniform across donors, and that assumption may not be true. Because the 87-base-pair reads could not distinguish some IMGT-functional V segments, including TRBV6-2 and TRBV6-3, those segments were excluded. The sequencing pipeline was judged likely to have produced a cluster of highly shared sequence variants as a technical artifact. A later analysis found that HLA-associated TCR beta chains were more clonally expanded and had lower generation probabilities than equally common non-associated chains. Cytomegalovirus status was reported to be diagnosed by the classifier with high specificity and sensitivity in both the original and validation cohorts. Linkage disequilibrium might explain the correlated functional status among segregating V segments, but an unknown experimental factor could not be ruled out. In a later analysis, around 17,000 TCR beta sequences were associated with specific HLA alleles at a false discovery rate of 0.05. An association between a missense DCLRE1C variant and V-gene and J-gene trimming of TCR beta chains was found in a later genetic analysis and replicated in an independent cohort. In vitro tests confirmed that a few of the cytomegalovirus-associated TCR beta chains recognize cytomegalovirus antigens. Most TCR sequences were seen in very few donors, while some public TCRs were found in many individuals. CMV serostatus was the only immune exposure information available for the cohort. Strong co-occurrence of HLA alleles, especially DR and DQ, made assigning TCR associations to individual alleles difficult. In a later analysis, most CMV-associated TCR beta chains were found to appear HLA-restricted, with HLA associations seemingly driven largely by CMV exposure. In the study, some 160 TCR beta chains were listed as associated with cytomegalovirus. According to a later analysis, TCR association rates differed among HLA loci, with DRB1 alleles showing the most associated TCRs and HLA-C alleles showing the fewest. Because HLA typing was missing for some donors at each locus, association tests included only the typed subset. Broadly in line with IMGT annotations, most TCR beta V segments showed up in productive rearrangements about 87% or about 30% of the time in an earlier analysis of under 700 of the donors. Several of the top co-occurrence clusters appeared to be linked to parvovirus B19, influenza, CMV and Epstein-Barr virus, according to a later analysis. A later genetic analysis reported fewer N-insertions in productive TCRs among donors in an Asian-associated ancestry cluster than the roughly 650-donor mean. A further reported finding was that TCR beta sequences accurately predicted the HLA-A and HLA-B alleles for most subjects in the first cohort. Only TCR beta chains were sequenced in this cohort, and the absence of alpha or paired-chain data limited detectable features.

Points on this clone: Its antigen is not yet known. Qualities for individual bases were not recorded, and no much larger clone is one base off.

V drops 1 base and J drops 2 bases, leaving 15 bases in between. From cysteine to phenylalanine, the CDR3 is 17 amino acids long. Only the CDR3 DNA stays, 51 bases, in frame from base 1. The germline V gene (reference sequence) gives CDR1 as SEHNR and CDR2 as FQNEAQ. The library came from the immunoSEQ multiplex PCR assay. The multiplex PCR relied on a mix of 60 forward primers for TCR Vbeta segments and 13 reverse primers for TCR Jbeta segments. The CDR3 region of rearranged TCR beta genes was amplified from genomic DNA with a multiplex PCR assay. On the Illumina HiSeq System, the amplified TCR beta libraries were sequenced as 87-base-pair reads. The authors' analysis ran thus. Across the roughly 700 repertoires, a later analysis counted tens of millions of unique TCR beta chains, roughly 11 million of which were shared by at least two donors. To remove PCR and sequencing errors, raw reads were error-corrected and collapsed into unique sequences using a nearest-neighbor algorithm that merged closely related sequences. To assign V, D and J gene segments, CDR3 sequences were aligned to IMGT reference sequences. For a sequence to be retained, a match of at least six nucleotides to both a V gene segment and a J gene segment was required. Rearrangements were called productive when the CDR3 lacked stop codons and stayed in frame with V and J; all others were non-productive. CDR3 was defined by IMGT convention, running from the second conserved V-encoded cysteine to the conserved J-encoded phenylalanine. In an earlier analysis of approximately 500 of the donors, sequences lacking an unambiguous match to a single V gene segment were excluded. An earlier analysis of about 600 of the donors called V segments functional above 56.7% productive rearrangements and segregating when the between-donor standard deviation exceeded 5%. A statistical classification framework was developed to diagnose cytomegalovirus status using the catalog of TCR beta chain sequences. V and J gene assignment, in a later analysis, came from comparing TCR nucleotide sequences with IMGT/GENE-DB human TR gene sequences. Using the TCRdist pipeline, a later analysis assigned CDR3 sequences along with most-parsimonious VDJ recombination scenarios. A later analysis defined each TCR beta chain by its CDR3 amino acid sequence plus V-gene family, and excluded reads lacking a unique V-gene family. A later analysis removed nearly 600 highly shared, low-generation-probability nucleotide sequences to deal with suspected cross-contamination and a sequencing artifact. A later analysis calculated a clonal expansion index for each public chain from normalized within-repertoire ranks of inferred template counts. In a later analysis, generation probabilities were computed with a VDJ recombination model fitted to out-of-frame rearrangements, and the resulting probabilities were checked against IGoR. In a later analysis, TCR-TCR, TCR-HLA and TCR-CMV co-occurrence was scored with hypergeometric tests, and a repertoire-size bias correction was applied to TCR pairs. A later analysis estimated false discovery rates by permuting HLA or CMV assignments 20 times. In a later analysis, co-occurring TCRs were grouped using DBSCAN, with TCRdist sequence similarity added in when clustering inside HLA-allele-positive subsets. Repertoires with fewer than 30,000 or more than 120,000 public chains were left out of co-occurrence clustering, as were about five repertoires with anomalous nucleotide sharing. The table was pulled from immuneACCESS by TCRdb, which kept in-frame rearrangements only. Such tables lose some clones; where checked, under half of the loss comes from unresolved V genes, and the rest has no known cause. The DNA gave D and trimming, while V, J and clone size come from that table. Present in this sample are approximately 150,000 clones, 73% of which were seen just once. 5% to 5.5% of the sample comes from the top ten.

The cohort comprised several hundred healthy bone marrow donors. All cohort members were sampled while nominally healthy, although unrecorded immune exposures were likely present. The donor tested CMV seropositive, placing the donor among the 250 to 350 seropositive members of the cohort. A peripheral blood sample was provided by each donor, and peripheral blood mononuclear cells were used for TCR beta sequencing. Genomic DNA extraction from the blood cell samples was performed with the Qiagen DNeasy Blood Extraction Kit. The receptor comes from a woman aged 18-29 years in good health and CMV-seropositive. The rearrangement joined TRBV7-9 to TRBJ2-1; a confident D gene designation cannot be given. Sequenced sample: PBMCs. The CDR3 here reads CASSLDFRSAAYNEQFF. The DNA is TGTGCCAGCAGCTTAGATTTTAGAAGCGCAGCCTACAATGAGCAGTTCTTC. Extended through the reference TRBV7-9 and TRBJ2-1 proteins, this CDR3 yields the full variable domain: DTGVSQNPRHKITKRGQNVTFRCDPISEHNRLYWYRQTLGQGPEFLTYFQNEAQLEKSRLLSDRFSAERPKGSFSTLEIQRTEQGDSAMYLCASSLDFRSAAYNEQFFGPGTRLTVL.